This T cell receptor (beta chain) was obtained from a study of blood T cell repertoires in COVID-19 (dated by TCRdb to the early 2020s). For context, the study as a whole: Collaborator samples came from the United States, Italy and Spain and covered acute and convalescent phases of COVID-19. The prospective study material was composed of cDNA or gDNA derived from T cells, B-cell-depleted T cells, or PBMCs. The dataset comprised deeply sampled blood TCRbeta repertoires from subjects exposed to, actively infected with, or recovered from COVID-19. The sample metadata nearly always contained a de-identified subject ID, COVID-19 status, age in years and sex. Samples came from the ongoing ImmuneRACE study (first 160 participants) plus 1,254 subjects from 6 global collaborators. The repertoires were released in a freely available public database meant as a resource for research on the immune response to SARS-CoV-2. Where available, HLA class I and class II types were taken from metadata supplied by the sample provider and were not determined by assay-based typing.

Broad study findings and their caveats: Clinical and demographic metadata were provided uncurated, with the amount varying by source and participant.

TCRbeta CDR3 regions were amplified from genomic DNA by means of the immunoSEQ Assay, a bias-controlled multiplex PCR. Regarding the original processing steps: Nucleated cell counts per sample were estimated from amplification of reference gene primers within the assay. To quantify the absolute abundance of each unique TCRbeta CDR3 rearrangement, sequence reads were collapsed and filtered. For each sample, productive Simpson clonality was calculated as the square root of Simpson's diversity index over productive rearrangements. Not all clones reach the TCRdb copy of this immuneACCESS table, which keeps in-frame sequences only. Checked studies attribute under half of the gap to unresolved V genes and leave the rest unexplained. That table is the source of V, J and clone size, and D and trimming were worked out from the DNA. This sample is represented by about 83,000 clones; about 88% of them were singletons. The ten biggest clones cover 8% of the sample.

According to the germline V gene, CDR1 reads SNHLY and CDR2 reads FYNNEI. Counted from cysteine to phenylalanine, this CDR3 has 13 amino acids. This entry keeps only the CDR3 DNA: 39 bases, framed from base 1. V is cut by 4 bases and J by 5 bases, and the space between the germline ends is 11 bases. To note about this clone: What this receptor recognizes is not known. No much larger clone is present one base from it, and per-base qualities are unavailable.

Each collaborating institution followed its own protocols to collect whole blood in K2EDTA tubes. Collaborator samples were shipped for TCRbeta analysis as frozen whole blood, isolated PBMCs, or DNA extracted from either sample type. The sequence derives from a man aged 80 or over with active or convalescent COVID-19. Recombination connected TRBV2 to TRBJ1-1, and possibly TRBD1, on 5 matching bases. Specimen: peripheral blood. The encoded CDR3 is CASSGGARTEAFF. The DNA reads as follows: TGTGCCAGCAGTGGGGGCGCACGGACTGAAGCTTTCTTT. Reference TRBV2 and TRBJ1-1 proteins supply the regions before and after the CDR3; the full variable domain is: EPEVTQTPSHQVTQMGQEVILRCVPISNHLYFYWYRQILGQKVEFLVSFYNNEISEKSEIFDDQFSVERPDGSNFTLKIRSTKLEDSAMYFCASSGGARTEAFFGQGTRLTVV.